This T cell receptor beta chain was sequenced for a study of cytomegalovirus exposure and HLA in healthy donors (dated by TCRdb to the late 2010s). At the level of the whole study: According to an earlier analysis of 587 of the donors, about 170 million T cells yielded some 120 million unique TCR beta sequences and roughly 280 Gb of sequence data. Roughly 5 DR-DQ haplotypes were handled as single units for association and clustering, since linkage in the cohort was strong. Besides the first cohort of 500 to 700 subjects, a separate validation cohort made up of 120 different subjects was used. The genetic ancestry cluster associated with self-reported Caucasian donors included over 65% of the roughly 410 genotyped donors. Roughly 300 gigabases of sequencing data and about 92 million unique TCR sequences made up an early release that covered 640 HLA-typed donors. The study profiled the T cell repertoires of hundreds of subjects by immunosequencing and related them to cytomegalovirus serostatus. A later analysis re-analyzed previously published TCR beta repertoires from 600 to 850 donors and added high-resolution HLA genotyping to study TCR occurrence patterns. A later genetic analysis used genome-wide SNP genotypes for about 55% of the 666 donors, treating that subset as a discovery cohort. Alongside the repertoire data, information on donor age, sex, ethnicity and CMV serostatus was compiled. The number of typed donors differed by locus: about 629-640 for A, B, C, DRB1 and DQB1; some 500 for DQA1; some 610 for DPA1; and some 450 for DPB1. An earlier analysis of approximately 580 of the donors used high-throughput TCR beta sequencing to judge whether each TCR beta V gene segment behaved as functional or pseudogenic. Across some 400 genotyped donors of the cohort, an average of about 240,000 unique TCR beta nucleotide sequences per donor were sequenced, and roughly 20% of those sequences were non-productive. Rather than using new phenotypic data, the later analysis identified candidate immune exposures from TCR beta sequences and from how often those sequences occurred across donors. Class I and class II HLA loci were covered by the typing at four-digit resolution. Every discovery cohort repertoire had been produced on one sequencing platform. The study was designed to test whether signatures of past pathogen exposure could be identified by cataloging public T cell receptors. High-throughput TCR immunosequencing, statistical association of individual TCRs with disease status, and machine learning were combined to predict cytomegalovirus infection status. Overall results and qualifications from the work: A cluster of highly shared sequence variants was judged likely to be a technical artifact of the sequencing pipeline. At a false discovery rate of 0.05, a later analysis linked some 17,000 TCR beta sequences to specific HLA alleles. Most CMV-associated TCR beta chains appeared to be HLA-restricted in a later analysis, and the HLA associations seemed to be driven largely by CMV exposure. The earlier analysis of 450 to 700 of the donors excluded roughly 16 rarely observed V segments, including chromosome 9 orphons, because counts were too low. Sequencing depth was assumed to be roughly uniform across donors in the presence/absence analyses, though that assumption may not hold. In a later analysis, HLA-associated TCR beta chains showed more clonal expansion and lower generation probabilities than non-associated chains that were equally common. CMV serostatus was the only immune exposure information available for the cohort. Broadly in line with IMGT annotations, most TCR beta V segments showed up in productive rearrangements about 90% or about 30% of the time in an earlier analysis of approximately 600 of the donors. In a later genetic analysis, a missense DCLRE1C variant was associated with V-gene and J-gene trimming of TCR beta chains, and the association was replicated in an independent cohort. Most TCR sequences were seen in very few donors, while some public TCRs were found in many individuals. In the study, about 150 TCR beta chains were listed as associated with cytomegalovirus. In a later analysis, TCR association rates were found to vary across HLA loci, with the most associated TCRs seen for DRB1 alleles and the fewest for HLA-C alleles. It was suggested by the authors that the approach could potentially be generalized to other disease states and immunological phenotypes. Several of the top co-occurrence clusters appeared to be linked to parvovirus B19, influenza, CMV and Epstein-Barr virus, according to a later analysis. When HLA alleles, especially DR and DQ, strongly co-occurred, TCR associations were difficult to assign to individual alleles. In this cohort, only TCR beta chains were sequenced, and detectable features were limited by the absence of alpha or paired-chain data. In both the original and validation cohorts, the classifier was reported to diagnose cytomegalovirus status with high specificity and sensitivity. Because HLA typing was unavailable for some donors at each locus, only the typed subset was used in association tests. A few of the identified cytomegalovirus-associated TCR beta chains were confirmed in vitro to be specific for cytomegalovirus antigens. A further reported finding was that TCR beta sequences accurately predicted the HLA-A and HLA-B alleles for most subjects in the first cohort. Some IMGT-functional V segments, including TRBV6-2 and TRBV6-3, could not be distinguished by the 87-base-pair reads and were therefore excluded. In a later genetic analysis, fewer N-insertions in productive TCRs were reported among donors in an Asian-associated ancestry cluster than the approximately 670-donor mean. Correlated functional status among segregating V segments might reflect linkage disequilibrium, but an unknown experimental factor could not be ruled out.

Receptors were amplified or captured by the immunoSEQ multiplex PCR assay. A mixture of 60 forward primers for TCR Vbeta segments and 13 reverse primers for TCR Jbeta segments was used in the multiplex PCR. A multiplex PCR assay on genomic DNA amplified the CDR3 region of rearranged TCR beta genes. On the Illumina HiSeq System, the amplified TCR beta libraries were sequenced as 87-base-pair reads. In the paper's pipeline: Across the 670 or so repertoires, a later analysis counted around 80 million unique TCR beta chains, around 11 million of which were shared by at least two donors. To remove PCR and sequencing errors, raw reads were error-corrected and collapsed into unique sequences using a nearest-neighbor algorithm that merged closely related sequences. Alignment of CDR3 sequences to IMGT reference sequences was used to assign V, D and J gene segments. Each retained sequence needed at least a six-nucleotide match to both a V gene segment and a J gene segment. A rearrangement counted as productive if the CDR3 had no stop codons and remained in frame with V and J, and every other rearrangement counted as non-productive. Following IMGT convention, CDR3 was defined as the stretch from the second conserved V-encoded cysteine up to the conserved J-encoded phenylalanine. The earlier analysis of about 610 of the donors excluded any sequence lacking an unambiguous match to a single V gene segment. In an earlier analysis of approximately 590 of the donors, a V segment was called functional when productive rearrangements were above 56.7%, and segregating when the standard deviation between donors exceeded 5%. A statistical classification framework was built to diagnose cytomegalovirus status from the catalog of TCR beta chain sequences. A later analysis assigned V and J genes by comparing TCR nucleotide sequences with IMGT/GENE-DB human TR gene sequences. The TCRdist pipeline was used in a later analysis to assign CDR3 sequences and most-parsimonious VDJ recombination scenarios. A later analysis defined each TCR beta chain by its CDR3 amino acid sequence plus V-gene family, and excluded reads lacking a unique V-gene family. In a later analysis, 550 to 650 highly shared, low-generation-probability nucleotide sequences were removed to address suspected cross-contamination and a sequencing artifact. In a later analysis, a clonal expansion index was calculated for each public chain from normalized within-repertoire ranks of inferred template counts. A later analysis computed generation probabilities with a VDJ recombination model fitted to out-of-frame rearrangements, and checked the results against IGoR. A later analysis scored TCR-TCR, TCR-HLA and TCR-CMV co-occurrence with hypergeometric tests, applying a repertoire-size bias correction to TCR pairs. False discovery rates were estimated in a later analysis by permuting HLA or CMV assignments 20 times. In a later analysis, co-occurring TCRs were grouped using DBSCAN, and TCRdist sequence similarity was added for clustering within HLA-allele-positive subsets. For co-occurrence clustering, repertoires with fewer than 30,000 or more than 120,000 public chains were excluded, along with roughly 5 repertoires with anomalous nucleotide sharing. The immuneACCESS repertoire file appears here via TCRdb, limited to in-frame rearrangements. These files lack a portion of the clones; in checked studies, under half of the deficit traces to unresolved V genes, and the cause of the others is not known. V and J calls and clone size are copied from that table; D and trimming were computed from the DNA. The sample has roughly 190,000 clones on record, about 90% of them singletons. The ten largest clones represent 0.9% to 1.2% of the sample.

Turning to this clone: It has no known antigen specificity. The input lacks base qualities; no much larger clone sits a single base away. Other DNA sequences in this sample translate to the same CDR3.

The cohort consisted of 600 or so healthy bone marrow donors. Cohort members were all nominally healthy when sampled, although unrecorded immune exposures were likely present. The donor tested CMV seronegative and was one of the 352 seronegative cohort members. Each donor provided a peripheral blood sample, and peripheral blood mononuclear cells were used for TCR beta sequencing. Genomic DNA extraction from the blood cell samples was performed with the Qiagen DNeasy Blood Extraction Kit. The germline ends are 11 bases apart after V is trimmed by 3 bases and J by 5 bases. CDR1 and CDR2, looked up from the germline V gene (reference sequence), are MNHEY and SMNVEV. Including the terminal cysteine and phenylalanine, the CDR3 comprises 14 residues. The read is trimmed to its CDR3 DNA, 42 bases read in frame from base 1.

This TCR was recovered from a boy between 2 and 10 years old in good health and CMV-seronegative. The V and J genes are TRBV27 and TRBJ1-5; the D region possibly corresponds to TRBD1 (5 bases align). Sequenced: PBMCs. The CDR3 protein is CASSFSGGYQPQHF. The nucleotides are TGTGCCAGCAGTTTCTCGGGGGGTTATCAGCCCCAGCATTTT.